The 17 T cell receptor beta chains below were found in one sample sequenced in a study of STAT3 mutations in large granular lymphocyte leukemia. Study results and caveats: In T-cell large granular lymphocyte leukemia, about half of patients showed multiple immunodominant subclonotypes.

Libraries were prepared by immunoSEQ multiplex PCR; TCRdb keeps only in-frame clonotypes and omits some of them. The sample includes some 10,000 clones, around 59% of them seen just once. These receptors lack a known antigen. Input material: peripheral blood mononuclear cells. These receptors were taken from a boy younger than 18 with T-cell large granular lymphocyte leukemia. Some clones in this sample may be carry-over from other donors' samples.

The CDR3 here is CASSVGTDGVQPQHF. The CDR3 DNA reads as TGTGCCAGCAGCGTAGGGACAGACGGGGTACAGCCCCAGCATTTT. This chain links TRBV9 with TRBJ1-5, with D possibly matching TRBD1 (6 bases). CDR3 length: 15 residues. V was clipped by 0 bases and J by 7 bases, with 14 bases between them. Germline CDR1 and CDR2: SGDLS and YYNGEE.

This chain links TRBV5-4 with TRBJ2-3, with D uncertain. Germline V CDR1 and CDR2: SGHNT, YYREEE (reference sequence). V was pared by 2 bases and J by 3 bases, with 7 bases between. This CDR3 has 13 residues. CDR3 residues: CASSLEATDTQYF. DNA of the CDR3: TGTGCCAGCAGCTTAGAGGCAACAGATACGCAGTATTTT.

V usage is TRBV7-2 and J usage is TRBJ2-7; no clear D gene. The CDR3 covers 13 residues. Germline assignment: CDR1 SGHTA and CDR2 FQGNSA. V was shortened by 1 base and J by 1 base, with 5 bases between the two germline ends. CDR3 nucleotides: TGTGCCAGCAGCTTAGGTCGGTCCTACGAGCAGTACTTC. It codes for CASSLGRSYEQYF.

The chain combines TRBV6-5 with TRBJ2-5; the D gene is possibly TRBD1 (5 bases). This CDR3 region has 13 residues. In germline, CDR1 is MNHEY, CDR2 SVGAGI. V lost 5 bases, J lost 8 bases, and 15 bases lay in between. The CDR3: CASSLGHWGTQYF. The CDR3 DNA reads as TGTGCCAGCAGTCTGGGGCACTGGGGTACCCAGTACTTC.

This chain joins TRBV25-1 and TRBJ2-5; D unresolved. Trimming left V 3 bases short and J 2 bases short, with 10 bases between. Germline V lookup: CDR1 MGHDK, CDR2 SYGVNS. This CDR3 has 14 residues. The CDR3 region is CASSDPWGQETQYF. The DNA for the CDR3 is TGTGCCAGCAGTGACCCGTGGGGACAAGAGACCCAGTACTTC.

This chain uses TRBV25-1 with TRBJ1-1; no firm D call. Germline CDR1 is MGHDK and CDR2 is SYGVNS. The CDR3 runs 12 residues. Trimming shortened V by 2 bases and J by 3 bases, and 4 bases separated the two germline ends. CDR3 DNA sequence: TGTGCCAGCAGTGAACCGGACACTGAAGCTTTCTTT. Encoded protein: CASSEPDTEAFF.

The V gene is TRBV7-7, the J gene TRBJ2-5; D may be TRBD2 (5 bases). This CDR3 has 15 amino acids. Per germline, CDR1 SSHAT and CDR2 FNYEAQ (reference sequence). V was cut by 5 bases and J by 3 bases, with 16 bases left in between. The CDR3 DNA reads TGTGCCAGCAGCCCAGGAAGGACTTGGAAAGAGACCCAGTACTTC. Its protein product is CASSPGRTWKETQYF.

This clone was found a few times. This chain joins TRBV18 and TRBJ1-2; D unresolved. Germline V CDR1 and CDR2: KGHSH, LQKENI. Trimming removed 3 bases at V and 4 bases at J, with 6 bases between. The CDR3 loop spans 12 amino acids. The CDR3 DNA reads TGTGCCAGCTCACCGGAAGTCTATGGCTACACCTTC. Its translation is CASSPEVYGYTF.

The chain joins TRBV13 to TRBJ2-7, with 13 bases identical to TRBD2. V lost 4 bases to trimming and J lost 3 bases; unmatched junction nucleotides: 6. CDR3 size: 16 residues. Germline lookup yields CDR1 PRHDT and CDR2 FYEKMQ (reference sequence). This CDR3 reads CASSSGTSGIGYEQYF. The CDR3, as DNA: TGTGCCAGCAGCTCGGGGACTAGCGGGATAGGCTACGAGCAGTACTTC.

The chain carries TRBV7-4 and TRBJ1-1; 7 bases are shared with TRBD1. The CDR3 contains 16 residues. Germline-derived CDR1 and CDR2 are SGHVT and SQSDAQ. V shed 0 bases and J 5 bases; nucleotides not matched to a gene: 9. CDR3 sequence: CASSLAQTGFGTEAFF. The DNA of the CDR3 is TGTGCCAGCAGCTTAGCCCAGACAGGGTTCGGGACTGAAGCTTTCTTT.

This clone was found a few times. The chain recombines TRBV5-1 with TRBJ2-7; TRBD2 agrees at 8 bases. The CDR3 is 16 residues long. Germline V lookup: CDR1 SGHRS, CDR2 YFSETQ. Losses at the gene ends were 0 bases for V and 3 bases for J; bases not matched to a gene: 8. CDR3 DNA: TGCGCCAGCAGCTTGGCCGCGAGTAGCGGGGTCTACGAGCAGTACTTC. Encoded protein: CASSLAASSGVYEQYF.

This clone was observed a few times. The gene calls are TRBV5-1 and TRBJ1-1, with 10 positions matching TRBD1. Losses at the gene ends were 4 bases for V and 1 base for J; bases not matched to a gene: 7. This CDR3 contains 16 residues. Germline V lookup: CDR1 SGHRS, CDR2 YFSETQ. DNA of the CDR3: TGCGCCAGCAGCAGGGACAGGGGATCAAGGAACACTGAAGCTTTCTTT. This translates into CASSRDRGSRNTEAFF.

CDR3 nucleotides: TGCGCCAGCAGCTTGGCTAGCGGGGGATACAATGAGCAGTTCTTC. It encodes CASSLASGGYNEQFF. The V and J genes are TRBV5-1 and TRBJ2-1; TRBD2 matches 10 bases. CDR3 length equals 15 residues. V trimming: 0 bases; J trimming: 4 bases; junction bases outside the gene matches: 1. Per the germline V gene, CDR1 is SGHRS and CDR2 is YFSETQ.

The chain couples TRBV28 to TRBJ1-4; no definite D call. Trimming removed 4 bases from V and 7 bases from J, with 7 bases in between. There are 12 residues in the CDR3. In germline, CDR1 is MDHEN, CDR2 SYDVKM. CDR3 sequence: CASSSQTEKLFF. The CDR3 DNA sequence: TGTGCCAGCAGTTCCCAGACTGAAAAACTGTTTTTT.

The chain uses TRBV28 and TRBJ1-5; D uncertain. The CDR3 totals 19 residues. In germline, CDR1 is MDHEN, CDR2 SYDVKM. V lost 8 bases and J 10 bases, leaving 36 bases between the germline ends. In DNA, the CDR3 is TGTGCCAGCCGCGCTCAAGGAGACGCTAATCAGGTTGGCCGGGAACCCCAGCATTTT. The encoded protein is CASRAQGDANQVGREPQHF. Complete variable domain (other parts from reference TRBV28 and TRBJ1-5): DVKVTQSSRYLVKRTGEKVFLECVQDMDHENMFWYRQDPGLGLRLIYFSYDVKMKEKGDIPEGYSVSREKKERFSLILESASTNQTSMYLCASRAQGDANQVGREPQHFGDGTRLSIL.

The chain combines TRBV5-6 with TRBJ1-2; possibly TRBD1 for D (6 bases). The germline V gene encodes CDR1 SGHDT and CDR2 YYEEEE. Trimming took off 3 bases at V and 4 bases at J, with 16 bases between the two ends. This CDR3 is built from 15 residues. CDR3 loop: CASSSLDRLGYGYTF. The CDR3 DNA is TGTGCCAGCAGCTCCCTCGACAGGTTGGGCTATGGCTACACCTTC.

This clone has a handful of counts. The chain has TRBV18 and TRBJ2-5, with a possible D match to TRBD2 (5 bases). Per germline, CDR1 KGHSH and CDR2 LQKENI. V was trimmed by 4 bases and J by 3 bases, leaving 6 bases between them. This CDR3 is 12 amino acids long. The CDR3 reads CASSHGEETQYF. In DNA, the CDR3 is TGTGCCAGCTCACACGGGGAAGAGACCCAGTACTTC.